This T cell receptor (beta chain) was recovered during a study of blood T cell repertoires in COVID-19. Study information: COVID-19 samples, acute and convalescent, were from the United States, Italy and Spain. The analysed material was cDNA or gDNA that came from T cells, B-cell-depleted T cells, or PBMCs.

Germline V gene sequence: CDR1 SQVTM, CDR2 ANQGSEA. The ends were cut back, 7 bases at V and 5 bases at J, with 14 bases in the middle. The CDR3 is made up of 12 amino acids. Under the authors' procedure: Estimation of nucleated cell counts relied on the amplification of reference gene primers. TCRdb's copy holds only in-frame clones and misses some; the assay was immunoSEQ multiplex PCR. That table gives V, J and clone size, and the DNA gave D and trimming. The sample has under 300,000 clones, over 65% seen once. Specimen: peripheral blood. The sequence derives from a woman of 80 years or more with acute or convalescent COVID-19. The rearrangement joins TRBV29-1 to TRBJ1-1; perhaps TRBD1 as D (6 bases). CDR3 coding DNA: TGCAGCGCAAGCAGGCAGGGGACTGAAGCTTTCTTT. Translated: CSASRQGTEAFF.